This T cell receptor (beta chain) comes out of a study of OX40 agonist ivuxolimab in advanced cancers. Study information: Cohort: 65% to 90% men, mean age 60, aged roughly 20 to 79.

Concerning this clone itself: Its specificity is not known. The germline gene is not matched at one end of the junction; a read error may be the cause.

Some clones are missing from TCRdb's copy, which holds only in-frame ones; the method was immunoSEQ multiplex PCR. The sample lists more than 85,000 clones, around 90% seen once, with 0.5% to 0.55% in the top ten. Study-level results: Among expanded peripheral T cells, antigen specificity went undetermined. Clones of CD4+ and CD8+ blood T cells grew by week 6 at doses of 0.1 to 3.0 mg/kg.

The sample here was CD4+ or CD8+ T cells sorted from blood, taken in a trial of the OX40 agonist ivuxolimab. The sequence derives from an adult with an advanced solid tumor such as melanoma, head and neck, liver or kidney cancer.

CDR3 sequence: CASSPQESKIF. The CDR3 DNA reads as TGTGCCAGCAGTCCTCAGGAGTCAAAAATCTTT. This sequence joins TRBV6-6 and TRBJ1-1, with D unresolved. The CDR3 spans 11 residues. The germline gives CDR1 MNHNY, CDR2 SVGAGI (reference sequence).